The 27 T cell receptor beta chains below all came from one sample that was sequenced in a study of cytomegalovirus exposure and HLA in healthy donors. The PCR was carried out with 60 Vbeta primers and 13 Jbeta primers. The repertoire was sequenced with immunoSEQ multiplex PCR; TCRdb's copy has only in-frame clones and lacks some. The sample lists 180,000 or so clones; 65% to 85% were seen once. Sequencing used PBMCs. The receptors stem from a boy aged 2-9 years in good health and CMV-seronegative.

The genes are TRBV12-2 and TRBJ1-5; TRBD1, the D gene given by the table, was not confirmed from the DNA. TRBV12-2 has pseudogene status. The CDR3 spans 17 residues. CDR3 sequence: CASRLVQGAYTNQPQHF. CDR3 in DNA: TGTGCAAGTCGCTTAGTACAGGGGGCCTACACCAATCAGCCCCAGCATTTT.

V and J are TRBV5-4 and TRBJ2-2, with TRBD2 matching 9 bases. The CDR3 totals 17 residues. The junction had 9 bases not matched to a gene; V was cut back by 3 bases and J by 3 bases. Germline V gene lookup returns CDR1 SGHNT and CDR2 YYREEE (reference sequence). Written as DNA, the CDR3 is TGTGCCAGCAGCTCGGGAGTAGCGGGGGCCTACACCGGGGAGCTGTTTTTT. It translates to CASSSGVAGAYTGELFF.

The V call is TRBV10-3, the J call TRBJ1-2; 8 bases map to TRBD1. This CDR3 region has 12 residues. Trimming took 7 bases from V and 6 from J; bases not matched to a gene: 4. Germline loops: CDR1 ENHRY, CDR2 SYGVKD. CDR3 residues: CAINPGGDGYTF. CDR3 coding DNA: TGTGCCATCAATCCAGGGGGCGATGGCTACACCTTC.

The chain combines TRBV7-2 with TRBJ2-7; D remains ambiguous. Germline V gives CDR1 SGHTA, CDR2 FQGNSA. The CDR3 extends over 12 amino acids. V lost 4 bases and J 3 bases, leaving 7 bases between the germline ends. The CDR3 DNA sequence: TGTGCCAGCAGCTCCTACTTCTACGAGCAGTACTTC. It translates to CASSSYFYEQYF.

CDR3 loop: CASSLGGQGPDTQYF. CDR3 nucleotide sequence: TGCGCCAGCAGCTTGGGTGGACAGGGACCAGATACGCAGTATTTT. This sequence joins TRBV5-1 and TRBJ2-3, with 8 bases lining up with TRBD1. Germline lookup yields CDR1 SGHRS and CDR2 YFSETQ. The CDR3 runs 15 residues. The V gene end was trimmed by 0 bases and the J gene end by 4 bases; junction bases not matched to a gene: 4.

The chain has TRBV18 and TRBJ1-2; 7 bases match TRBD1. The CDR3 extends over 21 amino acids. Germline CDR1 and CDR2: KGHSH and LQKENI. V was clipped by 4 bases and J by 1 base; unmatched bases: 24. CDR3 loop: CASSHDRAHTPPTRLNYGYTF. CDR3 nucleotide sequence: TGTGCCAGCTCACACGACAGGGCTCACACGCCACCAACCCGCCTTAACTATGGCTACACCTTC.

This clone has more than one count but fewer than ten. The chain has TRBV29-1 and TRBJ1-1; 7 bases are shared with TRBD1. Germline CDR1 is SQVTM and CDR2 is ANQGSEA. The CDR3 sequence is 15 residues long. V gave up 1 base and J gave up 1 base; unmatched junction bases: 6. The CDR3 DNA follows: TGCAGCGTTGAAGGTGAAGCAGGGGGGAACACTGAAGCTTTCTTT. This sequence encodes CSVEGEAGGNTEAFF.

The V gene is TRBV10-3, the J gene TRBJ1-5, with D possibly being TRBD1 (6 bases). Trimming removed 0 bases from V and 13 bases from J, with 16 bases in between. The CDR3 has 14 residues. Germline assignment: CDR1 ENHRY and CDR2 SYGVKD. The CDR3 DNA sequence: TGTGCCATCAGTGAGTCGATAGCTGGACAGAGTCAGCATTTT. This encodes CAISESIAGQSQHF.

The chain is built from TRBV5-1 and TRBJ1-3, with TRBD1 as a possible D gene (6 bases). CDR3 size: 15 residues. V was pared by 0 bases and J by 4 bases, with 11 bases between. Germline CDR1 SGHRS, CDR2 YFSETQ. The CDR3 region is CASSLDGTKGNTIYF. In DNA form, the CDR3 reads TGCGCCAGCAGCTTGGACGGGACAAAAGGAAACACCATATATTTT.

The rearrangement links TRBV9 to TRBJ1-2, with 8 bases that match TRBD1. Germline V gives CDR1 SGDLS, CDR2 YYNGEE. The CDR3 contains 13 residues. J was trimmed by 6 bases and V by 3 bases; bases with no gene match: 4. The DNA for the CDR3 is TGTGCCAGCAGCGCCGACAGGGGACATGGCTACACCTTC. Translated, it gives CASSADRGHGYTF.

The chain links TRBV5-1 to TRBJ1-1, with 8 bases matching TRBD1. V was clipped by 3 bases and J by 4 bases; unmatched bases: 5. CDR3 size: 14 residues. The germline gives CDR1 SGHRS, CDR2 YFSETQ. The CDR3 loop is CASSYRGTGTEAFF. CDR3 coding DNA: TGCGCCAGCAGCTACAGGGGGACTGGCACTGAAGCTTTCTTT.

The V and J genes are TRBV4-2 and TRBJ2-3; 9 bases fit TRBD1. This CDR3 region has 14 residues. V shed 4 bases, J shed 6 bases, and the junction held 5 bases outside the gene matches. Germline lookup yields CDR1 LGHNA and CDR2 YNFKEQ. The CDR3 DNA sequence: TGTGCCAGCAGCCTCAGGACAGGGGACGATACGCAGTATTTT. It yields the protein CASSLRTGDDTQYF.

The chain carries TRBV5-5 and TRBJ2-2; 10 positions agree with TRBD2. The V segment lost 2 bases and the J segment 4 bases; nucleotides outside the gene matches: 5. The CDR3 has 16 amino acids. In germline, CDR1 is SGHKS, CDR2 YYEKEE (reference sequence). In nucleotides, the CDR3 is TGTGCCAGCAGCTTAGCGGGGGGGCGAATCACCGGGGAGCTGTTTTTT. This sequence encodes CASSLAGGRITGELFF.

The J gene is TRBJ2-1, the V gene TRBV6-6, with D possibly matching TRBD2 (5 bases). Germline CDR1 is MNHNY and CDR2 is SVGAGI (reference sequence). Trimming removed 5 bases at V and 4 bases at J, with 9 bases between. The length of the CDR3 is 13 residues. The DNA of the CDR3 is TGTGCCAGCAGTCCTGGACTTTACAATGAGCAGTTCTTC. It encodes CASSPGLYNEQFF.

The chain couples TRBV4-1 to TRBJ2-5, with 8 bases lining up with TRBD2. This CDR3 contains 16 residues. Germline values: CDR1 MGHRA, CDR2 YSYEKL. J gave up 5 bases and V 1 base, and 9 bases lay outside the gene matches. For the CDR3, the DNA is TGCGCCAGCAGCCAAGTTTTCAGTAGCGGGGATGAGACCCAGTACTTC. This codes for CASSQVFSSGDETQYF.

This chain uses TRBV30 with TRBJ1-5; tentatively, D is TRBD1 (5 bases). Trimming cost V 0 bases and J 4 bases, with 13 bases left between them. The CDR3 length is 15 residues. Looked up from germline, CDR1 is GTSNPN and CDR2 is SVGIG (reference sequence). CDR3 nucleotides: TGTGCCTGGAGTGTAGGGGCGCGGGGGAATCAGCCCCAGCATTTT. Its protein product is CAWSVGARGNQPQHF.

This clone has a handful of counts. V usage is TRBV7-2 and J usage is TRBJ1-2, with 8 positions matching TRBD1. The CDR3 loop spans 16 amino acids. In germline, CDR1 is SGHTA, CDR2 FQGNSA. The V and J ends lost 4 bases and 7 bases, in that order; junction bases with no gene match: 14. In DNA form, the CDR3 reads TGTGCCAGCAGCTCGCACAGGACAGGGATCATCGCTGGCTACACCTTC. The encoded protein is CASSSHRTGIIAGYTF.

The V and J genes are TRBV2 and TRBJ1-4; D remains ambiguous. Trimming stripped 6 bases from V and 4 bases from J, with 9 bases between. The CDR3 contains 13 residues. Germline values: CDR1 SNHLY, CDR2 FYNNEI. CDR3 nucleotides: TGTGCCAGCAGGCCGGACTTTAATGAAAAACTGTTTTTT. Residues: CASRPDFNEKLFF.

The rearrangement joins TRBV6-1 to TRBJ1-2; D is uncertain. CDR1 and CDR2 from the germline V gene are MNHNS and SASEGT. The CDR3 consists of 15 residues. V was trimmed by 4 bases and J by 2 bases, leaving 14 bases between them. The CDR3 DNA sequence: TGTGCCAGCAGTGTCGATCCTTCGGGGAACTATGGCTACACCTTC. It translates to CASSVDPSGNYGYTF.

The gene calls are TRBV7-9 and TRBJ2-1, with D possibly TRBD2 on 6 matching bases. From germline, CDR1 is SEHNR and CDR2 FQNEAQ (reference sequence). The germline V and J ends were trimmed by 4 bases and 0 bases, with 13 bases remaining between them. The CDR3 totals 16 residues. The CDR3 sequence: CASSSVIGGSYNEQFF. The DNA of the CDR3 is TGTGCCAGCAGCTCGGTCATCGGGGGCTCCTACAATGAGCAGTTCTTC.

In DNA, the CDR3 is TGCGCCAGCAGCCAAGAACTCGAACTAGCGGGAGCATACGAGCAGTACTTC. Translated, it gives CASSQELELAGAYEQYF. The chain recombines TRBV4-1 with TRBJ2-7, with 11 bases aligning to TRBD2. The CDR3 contains 17 residues. CDR1 and CDR2 from the germline V gene are MGHRA and YSYEKL. V shed 0 bases and J 4 bases; nucleotides not matched to a gene: 8.

The chain links TRBV5-4 to TRBJ1-6; the D gene is possibly TRBD1 (6 bases). Germline V CDR1 and CDR2: SGHNT, YYREEE (reference sequence). The CDR3 is 16 amino acids. Trimming took off 4 bases at V and 9 bases at J, with 20 bases between the two ends. The chain's CDR3 is CASSPGGRLQGSPLHF. CDR3 nucleotides: TGTGCCAGCAGCCCTGGGGGCAGATTACAAGGTTCACCCCTCCACTTT. Filled out from reference TRBV5-4 and TRBJ1-6, the complete variable domain reads ETGVTQSPTHLIKTRGQQVTLRCSSQSGHNTVSWYQQALGQGPQFIFQYYREEENGRGNFPPRFSGLQFPNYSSELNVNALELDDSALYLCASSPGGRLQGSPLHFGNGTRLTVT.

The chain links TRBV23-1 to TRBJ2-1; tentative D call: TRBD1 (5 bases). TRBV23-1 is reported as an ORF; its role is uncertain. Trimming removed 6 bases at V and 0 bases at J, with 15 bases between. This CDR3 spans 16 amino acids. The CDR3 DNA reads TGCGCCAGCAGCCCATGGGGCCAGAGCTCCTACAATGAGCAGTTCTTC. Its translation: CASSPWGQSSYNEQFF.

The gene calls are TRBV7-2 and TRBJ2-2; 10 bases are a match to TRBD1. The V gene end was trimmed by 6 bases and the J gene end by 3 bases; junction bases not matched to a gene: 4. This CDR3 comprises 15 residues. Germline V gene sequence: CDR1 SGHTA, CDR2 FQGNSA. The CDR3 nucleotides read TGTGCCAGCAGTAGACAGGGGGCGTACACCGGGGAGCTGTTTTTT. This translates into CASSRQGAYTGELFF.

The chain links TRBV10-3 to TRBJ1-3, with D possibly matching TRBD1 (6 bases). Germline CDR1 and CDR2: ENHRY and SYGVKD. The CDR3 sequence is 13 residues long. V shed 8 bases and J shed 3 bases, with 11 bases lying between them. The chain's CDR3 is CAIQDRLGNTIYF. In nucleotides, the CDR3 is TGTGCCATCCAGGACAGACTTGGAAACACCATATATTTT.

The chain recombines TRBV6-1 with TRBJ1-5; D perhaps matches TRBD1 (5 bases). This CDR3 has 15 amino acids. Germline CDR1 reads MNHNS; CDR2 reads SASEGT. V was cut by 2 bases and J by 6 bases, with 14 bases left in between. Here the CDR3 reads CASSEWRGIGQPQHF. As DNA, the CDR3 is TGTGCCAGCAGTGAATGGCGGGGGATAGGTCAGCCCCAGCATTTT.

V and J are TRBV10-3 and TRBJ1-6, with 7 bases aligning to TRBD1. The V and J ends lost 2 bases and 8 bases, in that order; junction bases with no gene match: 9. The CDR3 consists of 16 residues. The germline V gene encodes CDR1 ENHRY and CDR2 SYGVKD. In DNA form, the CDR3 reads TGTGCCATCAGTGAGAGGAGACAGGGAGGCGATTCACCCCTCCACTTT. As protein: CAISERRQGGDSPLHF.